Below are 7 T cell receptor beta chains sequenced from a single sample in a study of blood T cell repertoires in COVID-19. The repertoire was sequenced with immunoSEQ multiplex PCR; TCRdb's copy has only in-frame clones and lacks some. Of 100,000 to 120,000 clones in the sample, more than 80% were seen once. The source material was peripheral blood. The receptor set was obtained from a woman in her 70s with acute or convalescent COVID-19.

The chain is built from TRBV6-2 or TRBV6-3 and TRBJ2-5; D ambiguous. The CDR3 totals 15 residues. Germline V gene sequence: CDR1 MNHEY, CDR2 SVGEGT. V was trimmed by 5 bases and J by 4 bases, leaving 17 bases between them. CDR3 loop: CASSQSLRATETQYF. The CDR3, as DNA: TGTGCCAGCAGTCAGTCCCTCCGAGCGACAGAGACCCAGTACTTC.

Only one count was recorded for this clone. The CDR3 coding sequence is TGCAGCGTGGGGACTAGCGGGAGGCTCGATGAGCAGTTCTTC. This encodes CSVGTSGRLDEQFF. The chain has TRBV29-1 and TRBJ2-1; TRBD2 agrees at 15 bases. V trimming: 6 bases; J trimming: 8 bases; junction bases outside the gene matches: 5. Looked up from germline, CDR1 is SQVTM and CDR2 is ANQGSEA. The CDR3 has 14 residues.

The chain couples TRBV10-3 to TRBJ2-5; 11 bases are a match to TRBD1. V dropped 4 bases and J dropped 10; count of bases not matched to a gene: 8. CDR3 size: 14 residues. Looked up from germline, CDR1 is ENHRY and CDR2 is SYGVKD. CDR3 sequence reads: CAISAGQGAKDQYF. CDR3 nucleotide sequence: TGTGCCATCAGTGCTGGACAGGGGGCGAAGGACCAGTACTTC.

This chain's CDR3 is CASSWGGGLFSGNTIYF. CDR3 DNA: TGTGCCAGCAGTTGGGGGGGAGGCCTTTTCTCTGGAAACACCATATATTTT. The chain recombines TRBV28 with TRBJ1-3; D may be TRBD1 (5 bases). Trimming took off 4 bases at V and 0 bases at J, with 16 bases between the two ends. Germline V gene data show CDR1 as MDHEN and CDR2 as SYDVKM. CDR3 size: 17 residues.

This sequence joins TRBV7-8 and TRBJ2-3; perhaps TRBD2 as D (7 bases). Germline V lookup: CDR1 SGHVS, CDR2 FQNEAQ. V was pared by 1 base and J by 7 bases, with 15 bases between. There are 15 residues in the CDR3. CDR3 amino acids: CASSLGGGRANTQYF. CDR3 DNA sequence: TGTGCCAGCAGCTTAGGAGGGGGGAGGGCTAATACGCAGTATTTT.

The chain couples TRBV28 to TRBJ1-5; D is undetermined. The V end was cut by 7 bases, the J end by 7 bases, with 11 bases between. From germline, CDR1 is MDHEN and CDR2 SYDVKM. The CDR3 length is 12 residues. The CDR3 DNA follows: TGTGCCAGCAATGACCCGGGACAGCCCCAGCATTTT. As protein: CASNDPGQPQHF. The full variable domain, in which reference TRBV28 and TRBJ1-5 provide the parts outside the CDR3, is DVKVTQSSRYLVKRTGEKVFLECVQDMDHENMFWYRQDPGLGLRLIYFSYDVKMKEKGDIPEGYSVSREKKERFSLILESASTNQTSMYLCASNDPGQPQHFGDGTRLSIL.

The rearrangement uses TRBV13 and TRBJ2-7; tentatively, D is TRBD2 (6 bases). Germline loops: CDR1 PRHDT, CDR2 FYEKMQ (reference sequence). The CDR3 contains 15 residues. Trimming removed 5 bases at V and 1 base at J, with 15 bases between. The CDR3 reads CASSLSPGESYEQYF. The DNA for the CDR3 is TGTGCCAGCAGCCTATCTCCGGGAGAGTCCTACGAGCAGTACTTC.